Shown below are 10 T cell receptor beta chains from a single sample sequenced in a study of a mutant IDH1 vaccine in newly diagnosed glioma. Profiled with immunoSEQ multiplex PCR; TCRdb holds only in-frame clones, not every one. The sample comprises 45,000 to 55,000 clones, 65% to 85% of which are singletons, and about 4.5% rests with the top ten. The time point denotes: week 47, end of study. The study gave 300 ug of mutant IDH1 20-mer peptide per vaccine dose, with topical imiquimod. These receptors lack a known antigen. The specimen was PBMCs, collected from a glioma patient whose treatment included an IDH1 peptide vaccine. These receptors originate from a woman aged 25 to 39 with glioma. Some clones in this sample may be carry-over from other donors' samples.

This chain connects TRBV5-4 to TRBJ2-3; 7 bases align to TRBD2. Germline V CDR1 and CDR2: SGHNT, YYREEE (reference sequence). The length of the CDR3 is 17 residues. Trimming took 3 bases from V and 4 from J; bases not matched to a gene: 14. The CDR3 loop is CASSWGRRERGADTQYF. CDR3 coding DNA: TGTGCCAGCAGCTGGGGACGGCGGGAGAGGGGAGCAGATACGCAGTATTTT.

CDR3 DNA: TGCGCCACCCTAAAAGGGGCCAATGAGCAGTTCTTC. Protein product: CATLKGANEQFF. The chain carries TRBV10-1 and TRBJ2-1; D possibly corresponds to TRBD1 (5 bases). The CDR3 runs to 12 residues. V lost 10 bases to trimming and J lost 6 bases, with 13 bases between them. The germline V gene encodes CDR1 WNHNN and CDR2 SYGVQD (reference sequence).

This clone was counted between two and nine times. The rearrangement joins TRBV19 to TRBJ2-2, with D perhaps TRBD1 (6 bases). Trimming shortened V by 10 bases and J by 1 base, and 19 bases separated the two germline ends. This CDR3 is built from 16 residues. Germline CDR1 LNHDA, CDR2 SQIVND (reference sequence). CDR3 amino acids: CAISNSRGWNTGELFF. CDR3 DNA: TGTGCCATCAGTAACTCCAGGGGCTGGAACACCGGGGAGCTGTTTTTT.

The chain combines TRBV7-8 with TRBJ2-1, with 10 bases matching TRBD2. The CDR3 contains 14 residues. V dropped 5 bases and J dropped 6; count of bases not matched to a gene: 4. The germline CDR1 and CDR2 sequences are SGHVS and FQNEAQ. DNA for the CDR3: TGTGCCAGCAGCCCTGGGACTAGCGCCAATGAGCAGTTCTTC. It codes for CASSPGTSANEQFF.

The genes are TRBV5-4 and TRBJ2-7; 11 bases align to TRBD2. With 0 bases clipped from V and 2 bases from J, the junction kept 1 base outside the gene matches. CDR1 and CDR2 (germline): SGHNT, YYREEE (reference sequence). There are 15 residues in the CDR3. CDR3 protein: CASSLGLAGTYEQYF. The CDR3 nucleotides are TGTGCCAGCAGCTTGGGACTAGCGGGGACCTACGAGCAGTACTTC.

The sample holds a few counts of this clone. The chain has TRBV4-2 and TRBJ1-4; no reliable D call. The germline V gene encodes CDR1 LGHNA and CDR2 YNFKEQ. This CDR3 is 15 amino acids long. V lost 2 bases, J lost 8 bases, and 15 bases lay in between. The CDR3 protein is CASSQIDTSGEKLFF. The CDR3 DNA reads as TGTGCCAGCAGCCAAATCGACACCAGTGGGGAAAAACTGTTTTTT.

CDR3 residues: CASTSRAFNEKLFF. CDR3 coding DNA: TGTGCCAGCACGTCCCGGGCCTTTAATGAAAAACTGTTTTTT. The chain uses TRBV6-1 and TRBJ1-4; D unresolved. Trimming removed 7 bases at V and 4 bases at J, with 13 bases between. The CDR3 is made up of 14 amino acids. The germline V gene has CDR1 MNHNS and CDR2 SASEGT.

V is TRBV5-6 and J is TRBJ1-1; the match to TRBD1 covers 7 bases. Looked up from germline, CDR1 is SGHDT and CDR2 is YYEEEE. V trimming: 4 bases; J trimming: 10 bases; junction bases outside the gene matches: 13. This CDR3 has 14 amino acids. CDR3 loop: CASSHVQGGAGAFF. In DNA, the CDR3 is TGTGCCAGCAGCCATGTTCAGGGGGGGGCAGGAGCTTTCTTT.

The genes are TRBV7-9 and TRBJ2-1, with TRBD1 matching 11 bases. The germline V gene encodes CDR1 SEHNR and CDR2 FQNEAQ (reference sequence). The CDR3 is made up of 15 amino acids. The trim removed 6 bases at V and 5 bases at J, leaving 6 bases unmatched. The CDR3 sequence: CASSPGQGADNEQFF. In DNA, the CDR3 is TGTGCCAGCAGTCCCGGACAGGGGGCGGACAATGAGCAGTTCTTC.

This chain joins TRBV6-6 and TRBJ1-2; 9 bases are a match to TRBD1. The CDR3 covers 15 residues. The V segment lost 3 bases and the J segment 5 bases; nucleotides outside the gene matches: 7. Germline V CDR1 and CDR2: MNHNY, SVGAGI (reference sequence). The CDR3 reads CASSYPDRGGYGYTF. In DNA, the CDR3 is TGTGCCAGCAGTTATCCGGACAGGGGAGGATATGGCTACACCTTC.